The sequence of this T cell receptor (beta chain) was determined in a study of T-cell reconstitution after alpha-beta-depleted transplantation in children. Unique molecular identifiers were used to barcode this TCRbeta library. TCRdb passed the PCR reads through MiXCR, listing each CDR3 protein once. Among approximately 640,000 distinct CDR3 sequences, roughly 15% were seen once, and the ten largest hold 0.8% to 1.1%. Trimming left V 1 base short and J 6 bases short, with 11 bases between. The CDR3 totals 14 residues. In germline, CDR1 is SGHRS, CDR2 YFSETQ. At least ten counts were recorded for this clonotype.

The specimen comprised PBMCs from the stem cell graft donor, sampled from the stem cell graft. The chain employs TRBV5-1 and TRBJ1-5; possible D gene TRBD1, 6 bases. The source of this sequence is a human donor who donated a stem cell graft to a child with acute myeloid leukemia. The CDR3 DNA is TGCGCCAGCAGCTTGAAACAGGGCGGTCAGCCCCAGCATTTT. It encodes CASSLKQGGQPQHF.